A selection of T cell receptor beta chains follows, all from one sample in a study of T cells in tumors after PD-1 blockade. TCRdb keeps only in-frame clones here, not all; method: immunoSEQ multiplex PCR. The table includes about 33,000 clones, over 75% detected once. Sequences were derived from PBMCs, sampled before anti-PD-1 treatment. The receptors stem from a human donor with basal cell carcinoma. Each CDR3 is given with its conserved first and last residue. A D gene is named only where the DNA matches it firmly. Some rows mark clone size as missing; the rest say once, few, many or name a class of expanded clone.

size	D	J	V	DNA	CDR3
-	-	TRBJ1-5	TRBV19	TGTGCCAGTAGTATGAGTCGAGGGCGACTAAGCAATCAGCCCCAGCATTTT	CASSMSRGRLSNQPQHF
few	-	TRBJ1-4	TRBV2	TGTGCCAGCAGTGAAGCGAGTGGTTTTCGGGAAAAACTGTTTTTT	CASSEASGFREKLFF
-	-	TRBJ1-4	TRBV12-5	TGTGCTAGTGCCTTTCCAGGTCATGGCGAAAAACTGTTTTTT	CASAFPGHGEKLFF
-	-	TRBJ2-5	TRBV18	TGTGCCAGCTCACCTCAGGGCCAAGAGACCCAGTACTTC	CASSPQGQETQYF
few	-	TRBJ1-1	TRBV6-5	TGTGCCAGCAGTTCCCCCACTGAAGCTTTCTTT	CASSSPTEAFF
-	-	TRBJ2-3	TRBV7-2	TGTGCCAGCAGCTTAGACCCGCTGGATACGCAGTATTTT	CASSLDPLDTQYF
-	-	TRBJ1-6	TRBV7-2	TGTGCCAGCAGCTTAGCAGGGGGTTATAATTCACCCCTCCACTTT	CASSLAGGYNSPLHF
-	-	TRBJ1-5	TRBV6-1	TGTGCCAGCAGTGAACTAGCAGGATATAGCAATCAGCCCCAGCATTTT	CASSELAGYSNQPQHF
-	-	TRBJ2-7	TRBV27	TGTGCCAGCAGTTTCCGAGCGGCAACCGCAAGCTACGAGCAGTACTTC	CASSFRAATASYEQYF
-	-	TRBJ2-7	TRBV3-1/TRBV3-2	TGTGCCAGCAGCCTCCTCCGACAGCCCACCTACGGGCAGTACTTC	CASSLLRQPTYGQYF
-	-	TRBJ2-1	TRBV7-2	TGTGCCAGCAGCGGAGGTTTGGCTAGCTCCTACAATGAGCAGTTCTTC	CASSGGLASSYNEQFF
-	TRBD2	TRBJ2-7	TRBV28	TGTGCCAGCAGCCCTGGGGGGGGAATCTACGAGCAGTACTTC	CASSPGGGIYEQYF
-	-	TRBJ2-2	TRBV6-5	TGTGCCAGCAGGGATTGGACGGTGAACACCGGGGAGCTGTTTTTT	CASRDWTVNTGELFF
-	TRBD2	TRBJ2-7	TRBV2	TGTGCCAGCAGTGAAGGACTAGCGGGGGGCTCCTACGAGCAGTACTTC	CASSEGLAGGSYEQYF
-	-	TRBJ2-7	TRBV3-1/TRBV3-2	TGTGCCAGCAGCCAAGATCGAAGGGCCGAGCAGTACTTC	CASSQDRRAEQYF
-	TRBD1	TRBJ1-2	TRBV19	TGTGCCAGTAGTCCCAGGACAGGGGCCCCCCATGGCTACACCTTC	CASSPRTGAPHGYTF
-	TRBD2	TRBJ2-1	TRBV3-1/TRBV3-2	TGTGCCAGCAGCCAATTAGCAGGCGGAGCGGGGGAGCAGTTCTTC	CASSQLAGGAGEQFF
-	TRBD2	TRBJ2-7	TRBV28	TGTGCCAGCAGTGGGGGTAGCGGGGGCCCCTCCTACGAGCAGTACTTC	CASSGGSGGPSYEQYF
-	-	TRBJ2-5	TRBV3-1/TRBV3-2	TGTGCCAGCAGCCAAGATCGGGGGGAGACCCAGTACTTC	CASSQDRGETQYF
-	-	TRBJ1-2	TRBV4-1	TGCGCCAGCAGCCAAGCGGAGTCTCCGAACTATGGCTACACCTTC	CASSQAESPNYGYTF
-	TRBD2	TRBJ2-7	TRBV7-2	TGTGCCAGCAGCTTAGGACTAGCGCGAGACTACGAGCAGTACTTC	CASSLGLARDYEQYF
-	-	TRBJ2-7	TRBV7-9	TGTGCCAGCAGCTTGCCGCTCTACGAGCAGTACTTC	CASSLPLYEQYF
few	TRBD1	TRBJ1-1	TRBV6-1	TGTGCCAGCAGTGAGGACAGGGGAGTTTCAGCTTTCTTT	CASSEDRGVSAFF
-	-	TRBJ2-4	TRBV7-2	TGTGCCAGCAGCTTAGTCGCGGCAGGCAAAAACATTCAGTACTTC	CASSLVAAGKNIQYF
medium-sized	TRBD2	TRBJ2-5	TRBV7-9	TGTGCCCACGTGGGCCTAGCGGGAGGTGCGGAGACCCAGTACTTC	CAHVGLAGGAETQYF
-	-	TRBJ1-1	TRBV25-1	TGTGCCAGCAGTGAAGCGGGACGGGTATCCTGGAACACTGAAGCTTTCTTT	CASSEAGRVSWNTEAFF
-	-	TRBJ1-5	TRBV5-6	TGTGCCAGCAGCTTGCGAAGTCAGCCCCAGCATTTT	CASSLRSQPQHF
once	TRBD2	TRBJ2-3	TRBV24-1	TGTGCCACCAGTGATTCGATGACCCTAGCGGCCCTAAACCTCGAAGATACGCAGTATTTT	CATSDSMTLAALNLEDTQYF
-	TRBD2	TRBJ2-1	TRBV11-3	TGTGCCAGCAGCCCGACTAGCGGGGGTTCCAATGAGCAGTTCTTC	CASSPTSGGSNEQFF
once	TRBD1	TRBJ1-1	TRBV24-1	TGTGCCATTACAGGGGGCCCGAACACTGAAGCTTTCTTT	CAITGGPNTEAFF
-	TRBD1	TRBJ2-5	TRBV18	TGTGCCAGCTCCGAACAGATAGGGACAGGCGAGACCCAGTACTTC	CASSEQIGTGETQYF
-	-	TRBJ1-5	TRBV2	TGTGCCAGCTCTAGGGCATGGGATCAGCCCCAGCATTTT	CASSRAWDQPQHF
once	-	TRBJ2-7	TRBV5-6	TGTGCCAGCAGCTTGGCACGTCCCACCTACGAGCAGTACTTC	CASSLARPTYEQYF
few	-	TRBJ2-7	TRBV19	TGTGCCAGTAGTTCTCAGGGTTTAACGGAGCAGTACTTC	CASSSQGLTEQYF
-	-	TRBJ1-1	TRBV4-3	TGCGCCAGCAGCCCGACCCCCCGGGGAGCTGAAATGAACACTGAAGCTTTCTTT	CASSPTPRGAEMNTEAFF
-	TRBD1	TRBJ2-3	TRBV6-5	TGTGCCAGCAGAATGACAGGGGGCACAGATACGCAGTATTTT	CASRMTGGTDTQYF
-	TRBD2	TRBJ2-7	TRBV9	TGTGCCAGCAGCGTAGCTACTGGTAGCGGGAGCTCCTACGAGCAGTACTTC	CASSVATGSGSSYEQYF
-	TRBD2	TRBJ2-1	TRBV3-1/TRBV3-2	TGTGCCAGCAGCCGAGTGGGACTAAGCGGCGGTGAGCAGTTCTTC	CASSRVGLSGGEQFF